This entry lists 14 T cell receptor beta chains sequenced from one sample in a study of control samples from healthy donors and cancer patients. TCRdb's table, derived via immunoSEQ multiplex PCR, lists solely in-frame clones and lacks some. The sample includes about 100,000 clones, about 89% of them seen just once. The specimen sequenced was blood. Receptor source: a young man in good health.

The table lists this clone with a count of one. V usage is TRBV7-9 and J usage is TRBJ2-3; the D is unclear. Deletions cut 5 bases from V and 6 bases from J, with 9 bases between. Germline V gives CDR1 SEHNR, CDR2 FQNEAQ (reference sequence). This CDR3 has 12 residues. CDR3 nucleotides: TGTGCCAGCAGCCCCTCGATGGATACGCAGTATTTT. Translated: CASSPSMDTQYF.

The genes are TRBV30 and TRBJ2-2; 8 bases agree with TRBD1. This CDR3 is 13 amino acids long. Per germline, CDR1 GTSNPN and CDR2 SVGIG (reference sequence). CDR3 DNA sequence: TGTGCATCGGACAGGGTTGGATCCGGGGAGCTGTTTTTT. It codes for CASDRVGSGELFF. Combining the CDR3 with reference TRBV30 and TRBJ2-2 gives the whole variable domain SQTIHQWPATLVQPVGSPLSLECTVEGTSNPNLYWYRQAAGRGLQLLFYSVGIGQISSEVPQNLSASRPQDRQFILSSKKLLLSDSGFYLCASDRVGSGELFFGEGSRLTVL.

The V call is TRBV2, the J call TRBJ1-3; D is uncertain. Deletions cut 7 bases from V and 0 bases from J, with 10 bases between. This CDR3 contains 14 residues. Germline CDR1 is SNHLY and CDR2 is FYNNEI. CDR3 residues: CASKKYLSGNTIYF. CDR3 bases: TGTGCCAGCAAAAAGTACCTCTCTGGAAACACCATATATTTT. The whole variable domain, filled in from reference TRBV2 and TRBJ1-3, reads EPEVTQTPSHQVTQMGQEVILRCVPISNHLYFYWYRQILGQKVEFLVSFYNNEISEKSEIFDDQFSVERPDGSNFTLKIRSTKLEDSAMYFCASKKYLSGNTIYFGEGSWLTVV.

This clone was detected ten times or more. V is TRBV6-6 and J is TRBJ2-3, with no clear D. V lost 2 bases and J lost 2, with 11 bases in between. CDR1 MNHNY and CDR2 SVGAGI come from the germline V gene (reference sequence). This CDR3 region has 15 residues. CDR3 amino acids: CASSYTHDTTDTQYF. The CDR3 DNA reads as TGTGCCAGCAGTTACACCCACGACACCACAGATACGCAGTATTTT.

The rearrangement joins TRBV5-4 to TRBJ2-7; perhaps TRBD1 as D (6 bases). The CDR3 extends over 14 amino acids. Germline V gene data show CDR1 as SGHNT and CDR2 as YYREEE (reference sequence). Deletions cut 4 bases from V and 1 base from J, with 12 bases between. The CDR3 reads CASSTKGVSYEQYF. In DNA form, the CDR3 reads TGTGCCAGCAGCACCAAGGGGGTTTCCTACGAGCAGTACTTC.

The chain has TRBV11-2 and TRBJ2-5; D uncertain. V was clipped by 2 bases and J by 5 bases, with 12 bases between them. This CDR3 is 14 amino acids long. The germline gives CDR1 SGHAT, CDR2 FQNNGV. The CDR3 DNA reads TGTGCCAGCAGCTTAACCGGTCCCGGGGAGACCCAGTACTTC. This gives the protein CASSLTGPGETQYF.

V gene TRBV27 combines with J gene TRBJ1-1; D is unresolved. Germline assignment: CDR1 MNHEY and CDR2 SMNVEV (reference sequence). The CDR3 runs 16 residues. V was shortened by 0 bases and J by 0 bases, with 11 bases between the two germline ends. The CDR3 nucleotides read TGTGCCAGCAGTTTATCAGGCAGAGTTATGAACACTGAAGCTTTCTTT. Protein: CASSLSGRVMNTEAFF.

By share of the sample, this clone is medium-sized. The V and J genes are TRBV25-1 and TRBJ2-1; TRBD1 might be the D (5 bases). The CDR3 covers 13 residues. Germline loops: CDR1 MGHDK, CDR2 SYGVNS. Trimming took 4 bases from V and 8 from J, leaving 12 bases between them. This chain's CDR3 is CASSGERGYEQFF. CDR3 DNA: TGTGCCAGCAGTGGGGAAAGGGGTTATGAGCAGTTCTTC. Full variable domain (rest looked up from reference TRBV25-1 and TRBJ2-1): EADIYQTPRYLVIGTGKKITLECSQTMGHDKMYWYQQDPGMELHLIHYSYGVNSTEKGDLSSESTVSRIRTEHFPLTLESARPSHTSQYLCASSGERGYEQFFGPGTRLTVL.

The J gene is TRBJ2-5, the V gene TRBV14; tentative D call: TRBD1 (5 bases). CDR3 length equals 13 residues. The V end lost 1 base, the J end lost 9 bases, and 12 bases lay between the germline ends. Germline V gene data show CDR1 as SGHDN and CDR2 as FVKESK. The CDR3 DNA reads TGTGCCAGCAGCCAAGCACTGGGGCTGGCCCAGTACTTC. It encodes CASSQALGLAQYF.

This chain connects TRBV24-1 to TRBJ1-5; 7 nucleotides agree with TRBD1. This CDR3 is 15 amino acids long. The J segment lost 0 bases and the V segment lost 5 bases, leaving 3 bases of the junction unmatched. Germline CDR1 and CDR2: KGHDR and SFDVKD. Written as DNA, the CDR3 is TGTGCCACCAGTGGAAACAGGGGTAGCAATCAGCCCCAGCATTTT. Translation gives CATSGNRGSNQPQHF.

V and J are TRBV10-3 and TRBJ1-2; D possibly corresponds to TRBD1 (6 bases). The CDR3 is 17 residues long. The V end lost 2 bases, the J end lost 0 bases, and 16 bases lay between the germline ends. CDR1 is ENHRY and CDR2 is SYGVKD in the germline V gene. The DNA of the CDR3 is TGTGCCATCAGTGAGCCGTACGGAGGGGGACCTAACTATGGCTACACCTTC. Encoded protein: CAISEPYGGGPNYGYTF.

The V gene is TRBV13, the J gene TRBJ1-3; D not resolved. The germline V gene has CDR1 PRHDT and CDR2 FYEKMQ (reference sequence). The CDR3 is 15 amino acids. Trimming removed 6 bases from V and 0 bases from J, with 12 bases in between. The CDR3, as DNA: TGTGCCAGCAGTCTTGACCGGAGCTCTGGAAACACCATATATTTT. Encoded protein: CASSLDRSSGNTIYF.

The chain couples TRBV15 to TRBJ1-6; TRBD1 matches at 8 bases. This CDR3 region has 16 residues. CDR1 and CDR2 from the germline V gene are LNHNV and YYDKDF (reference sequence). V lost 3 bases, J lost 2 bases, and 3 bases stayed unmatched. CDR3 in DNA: TGTGCCACCAGCAGTGGGGACAGGACCTATAATTCACCCCTCCACTTT. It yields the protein CATSSGDRTYNSPLHF. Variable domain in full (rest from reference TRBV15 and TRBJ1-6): DAMVIQNPRYQVTQFGKPVTLSCSQTLNHNVMYWYQQKSSQAPKLLFHYYDKDFNNEADTPDNFQSRRPNTSFCFLDIRSPGLGDTAMYLCATSSGDRTYNSPLHFGNGTRLTVT.

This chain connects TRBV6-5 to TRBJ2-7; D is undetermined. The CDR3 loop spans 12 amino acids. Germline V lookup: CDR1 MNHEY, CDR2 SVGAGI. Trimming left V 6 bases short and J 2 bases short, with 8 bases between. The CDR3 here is CASRTETYEQYF. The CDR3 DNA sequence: TGTGCCAGCAGAACAGAAACCTACGAGCAGTACTTC.